These 13 T cell receptor beta chains came from one sample sequenced in a study of T-cell reconstitution after alpha-beta-depleted transplantation in children. It was with unique molecular identifiers that the TCRbeta library was prepared. One entry per CDR3 protein, called by TCRdb with MiXCR from the PCR reads. The sample carries a few hundred thousand distinct CDR3 sequences, about 8.8% recorded once. The specimen was PBMCs from the stem cell graft donor, collected from the stem cell graft. These receptors all come from a human donor who donated a stem cell graft to a child with SCID.

This clonotype has a handful of counts. The chain links TRBV24-1 to TRBJ2-7; D might be TRBD1 (5 bases). V was shortened by 7 bases and J by 6 bases, with 12 bases between the two germline ends. CDR1 KGHDR and CDR2 SFDVKD come from the germline V gene. The CDR3 extends over 12 amino acids. CDR3 DNA: TGTGCCACCAGGACGACAGCATGCGAGCAGTACTTC. It yields the protein CATRTTACEQYF.

At least ten counts were recorded for this clonotype. V usage is TRBV27 and J usage is TRBJ1-5, with TRBD1 identical over 12 bases. The germline V gene encodes CDR1 MNHEY and CDR2 SMNVEV (reference sequence). The CDR3 is 18 amino acids. V was pared by 7 bases and J by 0 bases, with 10 bases of the junction left unmatched. The DNA for the CDR3 is TGTGCCAGCACTCCTTCCGGGACAGGGGGCGGTAGCAATCAGCCCCAGCATTTT. Translating gives CASTPSGTGGGSNQPQHF.

This clonotype was seen ten or more times. This chain's CDR3 is CSALERGRDTQYF. CDR3 in DNA: TGCAGTGCTCTCGAGAGAGGCCGAGATACGCAGTATTTT. This chain joins TRBV20-1 and TRBJ2-3; D not resolved. The CDR3 spans 13 residues. CDR1 and CDR2 from the germline V gene are DFQATT and SNEGSKA (reference sequence). Trimming cost V 5 bases and J 5 bases, with 14 bases left between them.

This clonotype was counted ten times or more. The chain joins TRBV10-3 to TRBJ2-1, with 9 bases matching TRBD2. CDR3 size: 15 residues. The J segment lost 2 bases and the V segment lost 4 bases, leaving 3 bases of the junction unmatched. CDR1 and CDR2 from the germline V gene are ENHRY and SYGVKD. DNA of the CDR3: TGTGCCATCAGTGTAGCGGGGGCCGCCTACAATGAGCAGTTCTTC. Encoded protein: CAISVAGAAYNEQFF.

A word on this clonotype: A much larger clone lies a single base off, so this may be a read error. V usage is TRBV20-1 and J usage is TRBJ2-7; possibly TRBD2 for D (6 bases). Per germline, CDR1 DFQATT and CDR2 SNEGSKA (reference sequence). There are 13 residues in the CDR3. The CDR3 DNA follows: TGCAGTGCTAGTAAGGATAGGCGGGGCGAGCTGTACTTC. Translation gives CSASKDRRGELYF.

The chain employs TRBV9 and TRBJ2-1, with TRBD1 matching over 9 bases. V was pared by 0 bases and J by 4 bases, with 5 bases of the junction left unmatched. Per germline, CDR1 SGDLS and CDR2 YYNGEE. The CDR3 spans 16 residues. CDR3 sequence: CASSVGRDRAYNEQFF. CDR3 in DNA: TGTGCCAGCAGCGTAGGCCGGGACAGGGCTTACAATGAGCAGTTCTTC.

This clonotype was picked up many times. V is TRBV7-2 and J is TRBJ2-7; 7 nucleotides match TRBD1. The CDR3 extends over 13 amino acids. Germline-derived CDR1 and CDR2 are SGHTA and FQGNSA. The J segment lost 6 bases and the V segment lost 5 bases, leaving 7 bases of the junction unmatched. In DNA form, the CDR3 reads TGTGCCAGCAGCGACCGACAGGGCTCCGAGCAGTACTTC. Its protein is CASSDRQGSEQYF. Drawing the rest from reference TRBV7-2 and TRBJ2-7, the complete variable domain is GAGVSQSPSNKVTEKGKDVELRCDPISGHTALYWYRQSLGQGLEFLIYFQGNSAPDKSGLPSDRFSAERTGGSVSTLTIQRTQQEDSAVYLCASSDRQGSEQYFGPGTRLTVT.

This clonotype has ten or more counts. V is TRBV5-1 and J is TRBJ2-7, with D possibly TRBD2 on 5 matching bases. The CDR3 is 12 residues long. Germline V CDR1 and CDR2: SGHRS, YFSETQ. The V and J ends lost 0 bases and 5 bases respectively, with 6 bases between them. The DNA of the CDR3 is TGCGCCAGCAGCTTGGACGGGAACGAGCAGTACTTC. Its translation: CASSLDGNEQYF.

This clonotype was counted at least ten times. The chain is built from TRBV3-1 and TRBJ2-1; 7 bases align to TRBD2. The CDR3 contains 18 residues. V was pared by 5 bases and J by 0 bases, with 13 bases of the junction left unmatched. The germline gives CDR1 LGHDT, CDR2 YNNKEL (reference sequence). CDR3 loop: CASSTLSASGSSYNEQFF. CDR3 DNA: TGTGCCAGCAGCACCCTTTCGGCTAGCGGAAGCTCCTACAATGAGCAGTTCTTC.

This clonotype was recorded many times. The chain has TRBV9 and TRBJ2-7; 7 positions agree with TRBD1. The CDR3 is 14 amino acids. Germline CDR1 SGDLS, CDR2 YYNGEE. The V and J ends lost 3 bases and 3 bases, in that order; junction bases with no gene match: 6. CDR3: CASSGRSGGYEQYF. Here the CDR3 DNA reads TGTGCCAGCAGCGGGCGGTCAGGGGGCTACGAGCAGTACTTC.

This clonotype appeared many times. The chain has TRBV10-3 and TRBJ2-7, with D perhaps TRBD1 or TRBD2 (5 bases each). This CDR3 comprises 12 residues. CDR1 and CDR2 (germline): ENHRY, SYGVKD. With 11 bases removed from V and 2 bases from J, the gap between germline ends came to 13 bases. As DNA, the CDR3 is TGTGCCTCGGGGACGGGTACCTACGAGCAGTACTTC. It specifies CASGTGTYEQYF.

At least ten counts were recorded for this clonotype. The chain couples TRBV5-1 to TRBJ1-3; 7 positions match TRBD1. CDR1 is SGHRS and CDR2 is YFSETQ in the germline V gene. CDR3 length equals 13 residues. V dropped 5 bases and J dropped 1; count of bases not matched to a gene: 0. The CDR3 DNA reads TGCGCCAGCAGACAGGGGTCTGGAAACACCATATATTTT. Protein: CASRQGSGNTIYF.

This clonotype was counted at least ten times. V gene TRBV20-1 combines with J gene TRBJ2-7; perhaps TRBD1 as D (6 bases). V lost 6 bases and J 2 bases, leaving 11 bases between the germline ends. In germline, CDR1 is DFQATT, CDR2 SNEGSKA (reference sequence). There are 12 residues in the CDR3. This chain's CDR3 is CSATDRTYEQYF. The CDR3 DNA reads as TGCAGTGCCACGGACAGAACCTACGAGCAGTACTTC.